These 7 T cell receptor beta chains were all obtained from the same sample, sequenced in a study of T cells in Graves' hyperthyroidism and ophthalmopathy. Amplification yielded TCR beta CDR3 regions, with RNA transcripts as the source. Carried out on the TCR CDR3, a first-round RT-PCR used the HTBI primer set. MiXCR was run by TCRdb on the multiplex PCR reads, yielding one entry per CDR3 protein. The table includes around 720,000 distinct CDR3 sequences, roughly a third detected once. The specimen was blood. The receptors come from a woman between 40 and 50 years old with Graves' hyperthyroidism.

This clonotype has ten or more counts. This chain uses TRBV12-3 or TRBV12-4 with TRBJ1-2; TRBD1 is a possible D gene (6 bases). The germline V and J ends were trimmed by 5 bases and 0 bases, with 7 bases remaining between them. The CDR3 sequence is 13 residues long. The CDR3 protein is CASSQGTNYGYTF. The CDR3 nucleotides are TGTGCCAGCAGTCAGGGGACTAACTATGGCTACACCTTC.

This clonotype occurred many times. V usage is TRBV29-1 and J usage is TRBJ1-1; D unresolved. Trimming shortened V by 2 bases and J by 5 bases, and 12 bases separated the two germline ends. The germline CDR1 and CDR2 sequences are SQVTM and ANQGSEA. This CDR3 has 13 residues. The CDR3 reads CSVEIPSETEAFF. The CDR3 bases are TGCAGCGTTGAAATCCCATCGGAGACTGAAGCTTTCTTT.

CDR3: CASRGRNLYEQYF. The CDR3, as DNA: TGTGCCAGCAGGGGACGGAACCTCTACGAGCAGTACTTC. This rearrangement joins TRBV7-2 to TRBJ2-7; the D call may be TRBD1 or TRBD2 (5 bases each). The germline CDR1 and CDR2 sequences are SGHTA and FQGNSA. The ends were cut back, 6 bases at V and 3 bases at J, with 12 bases in the middle. The CDR3 loop spans 13 amino acids.

Remarks on this clonotype: Just one base apart from a much larger clone, this may be a read error. V gene TRBV10-1 combines with J gene TRBJ2-5; a weak D match, TRBD1 (6 bases). Germline V gene data show CDR1 as WNHNN and CDR2 as SYGVQD (reference sequence). V was cut by 5 bases and J by 5 bases, with 12 bases left in between. The length of the CDR3 is 13 residues. This CDR3 is CASSKGHDETQYF. Written as DNA, the CDR3 is TGCGCCAGCAGTAAGGGACATGACGAGACCCAGTACTTC.

In the case of this clonotype: One base away lies a much larger clone, so this may be a sequencing read error. The chain couples TRBV7-8 to TRBJ1-3, with TRBD1 identical over 8 bases. This CDR3 region has 15 residues. CDR1 is SGHVS and CDR2 is FQNEAQ in the germline V gene. V was clipped by 6 bases and J by 10 bases; unmatched bases: 14. The CDR3 sequence: CASRNTGTGVLTIYF. The CDR3 DNA follows: TGTGCCAGCAGAAACACCGGGACAGGTGTCCTTACCATATATTTT.

There are many counts of this clonotype. The V call is TRBV7-2, the J call TRBJ1-2; possibly TRBD1 for D (6 bases). Trimming took off 2 bases at V and 8 bases at J, with 12 bases between the two ends. CDR3 size: 13 residues. Per the germline V gene, CDR1 is SGHTA and CDR2 is FQGNSA. The CDR3 is CASSLSGAHGYTF. The CDR3 DNA is TGTGCCAGCAGCTTATCAGGGGCTCACGGCTACACCTTC.

This clonotype was picked up a small number of times. A read error is possible here, since a much larger clone lies one base away. The chain combines TRBV7-2 with TRBJ1-5; D ambiguous. This CDR3 contains 14 residues. Germline CDR1 is SGHTA and CDR2 is FQGNSA. Trimming took off 4 bases at V and 0 bases at J, with 7 bases between the two ends. The CDR3 here is CASSSIYSNQPQHF. In DNA, the CDR3 is TGTGCCAGCAGCTCCATTTATAGCAATCAGCCCCAGCATTTT.